This record concerns one T cell receptor beta chain sequence. Its antigen has not been determined. Qualities for individual bases were not recorded, and no much larger clone is one base off. The donors were healthy, HIV-negative adults with no recently reported acute infections or vaccinations. Every donor was a Caucasian adult living in Nashville, Tennessee, USA. CD4+ T cells were enriched by magnetic negative selection; naive cells were then positively selected on CD45RA, and the negative fraction formed the memory subset. After blood collection by leukapheresis, PBMCs were isolated using Ficoll-Histopaque density gradient centrifugation and then cryopreserved in the vapor phase of liquid nitrogen. Analytical flow cytometry was used to check the purity and quantity of every magnetically sorted T cell population. Genomic DNA was isolated from each sorted fraction and quantified by UV absorbance on a Nanodrop 2000c.

These data come from a study of shared clonotypes between healthy human individuals (dated by TCRdb to 2018 to 2020). Looking at the study overall: The cohort comprised two women and a few men aged 18 to 49 years. For each donor, CD4 naive and CD4 memory were each run on three plates, CD8 naive on two plates, and CD8 memory on one plate. Each donor's leukapheresis produced roughly between roughly 0.85 and 10 billion PBMCs. The study deeply sequenced blood TCR repertoires of 5 or 6 healthy adults to estimate repertoire size and the extent of clonotype sharing between individuals. Different laboratories and diverse techniques were used to prepare libraries and sequence TCR repertoires, to increase sequencing depth and limit assay-specific biases.

V is cut by 1 base and J by 1 base, and the space between the germline ends is 11 bases. From cysteine to phenylalanine, the CDR3 is 15 amino acids long. CDR3 DNA is the only sequence kept; it has 45 bases, read in frame from the first base. Taken from the germline V gene (reference sequence), the CDR1 and CDR2 loops are SGHNT and YYREEE. Study-wide conclusions, independent of this receptor: About 5% of naive CD4, 3.5% of naive CD8, about 2.1% of memory CD4, and more than 0.35% of memory CD8 clonotypes were shared across several donors. Estimated clonotype richness was generally larger for naive than for memory subsets. Even with the large sequencing depth, rarefaction of the sorted-subset datasets indicated that sequencing was incomplete. Compared with non-shared clonotypes, the clonotypes found in all four sorted-subset donors had higher generation probabilities. The small number of donors limited the genetic and exposure-history diversity represented. Sampling was restricted to blood, and TCR repertoires in tissues likely differ from the TCR repertoires found in blood. Pairwise subsampling led to the expectation that sequencing depth would affect the degree of clonotype sharing among donors.

Using the deep immunoSEQ assay, TCR CDR3 regions were amplified from genomic DNA by multiplex PCR. Extracted genomic DNA from each cell subset was distributed evenly across all wells of several immunoSEQ 96-well plates, and each plate was treated as a replicate. For sorted subsets, each replicate PCR was loaded with 150 to 250 ng genomic DNA, equivalent to 30,000 or so T cell genomes. Purified libraries were measured with a Qubit 3.0 fluorometer, size-checked on a Bioanalyzer 2100, and measured again with the KAPA Library Quantification kit. A separate single-read 150-cycle Illumina NextSeq 550 flow cell was used to sequence each immunoSEQ 96-well plate. For the original study's pipeline: Because only junctional sequences without quality scores were contained in the immunoSEQ output, filtering matching that applied to full-length reads could not be performed. To assign V/J genes and CDR3, sequences were annotated against IMGT germline references using PyIR, a Python wrapper for IgBLAST v1.9. Reads with weak V/J assignments (E-value above 1e-6), missing CDR3, stop codons, out-of-frame junctions, or ambiguous translated residues were removed. V3J clonotypes were defined as sequences sharing the same inferred V gene, J gene, and CDR3 amino acid sequence. To compute the percentage overlap between repertoires, the number of shared unique clonotypes was divided by the size of the smaller repertoire. RTK rarefaction, the Chao1 estimator, and Recon v2.1 estimates of unobserved clonotypes were used to assess repertoire richness. OLGA was used to compute generation probabilities for all TCRbeta clonotypes that the gDNA method yielded from a handful of donors. The table was pulled from immuneACCESS by TCRdb, which kept in-frame rearrangements only. Such tables lose some clones; where checked, under half of the loss comes from unresolved V genes, and the rest has no known cause. V, J and clone size derive from that table, while D and trimming were established from the DNA sequence. The sample table records about 2 million clones; roughly 94% of these occur just once. The biggest ten clones account for 0.1% to 0.15% of the sample.

Sequenced sample: naive CD4+ T cells sorted from blood. Per the publication, the cell subset or site label means: CD45RA+ positively selected. The rearranged segments are TRBV5-4 and TRBJ1-2; TRBD1 is perhaps the D gene, given 6 matching bases. This TCR was recovered from a man between 18 and 35 years old in good health. At the DNA level, the sequence is TGTGCCAGCAGCTTGCTGGACAGTATTAACTATGGCTACACCTTC. Its coded protein is CASSLLDSINYGYTF.